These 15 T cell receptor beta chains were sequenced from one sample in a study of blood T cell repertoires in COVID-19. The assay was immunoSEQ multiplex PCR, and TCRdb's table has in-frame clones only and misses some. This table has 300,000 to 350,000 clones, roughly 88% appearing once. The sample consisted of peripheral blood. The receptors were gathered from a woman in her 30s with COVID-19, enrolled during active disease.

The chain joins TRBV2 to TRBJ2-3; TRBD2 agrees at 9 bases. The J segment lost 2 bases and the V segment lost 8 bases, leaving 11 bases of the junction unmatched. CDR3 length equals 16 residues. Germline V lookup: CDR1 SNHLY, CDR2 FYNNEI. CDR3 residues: CASVGASGDHTDTQYF. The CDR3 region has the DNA TGTGCCAGCGTCGGGGCTAGCGGGGACCACACAGATACGCAGTATTTT.

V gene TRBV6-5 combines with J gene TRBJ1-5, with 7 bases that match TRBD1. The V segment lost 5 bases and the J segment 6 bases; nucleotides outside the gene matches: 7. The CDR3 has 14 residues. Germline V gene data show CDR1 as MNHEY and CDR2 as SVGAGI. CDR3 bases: TGTGCCAGCAGTAATAGGGGGCGGATTCAGCCCCAGCATTTT. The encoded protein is CASSNRGRIQPQHF.

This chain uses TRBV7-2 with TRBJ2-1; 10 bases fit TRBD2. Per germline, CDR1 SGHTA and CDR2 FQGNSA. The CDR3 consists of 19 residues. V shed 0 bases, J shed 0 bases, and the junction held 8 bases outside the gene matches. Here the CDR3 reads CASSLAGSGGPSSYNEQFF. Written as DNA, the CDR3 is TGTGCCAGCAGCTTAGCTGGTAGCGGGGGGCCCAGCTCCTACAATGAGCAGTTCTTC.

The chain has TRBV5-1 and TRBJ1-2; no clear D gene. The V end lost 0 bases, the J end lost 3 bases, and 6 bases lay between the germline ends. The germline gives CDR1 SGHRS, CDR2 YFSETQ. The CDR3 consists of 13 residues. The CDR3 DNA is TGCGCCAGCAGCTTGGTCGGGGACTATGGCTACACCTTC. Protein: CASSLVGDYGYTF. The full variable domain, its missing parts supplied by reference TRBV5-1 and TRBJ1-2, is KAGVTQTPRYLIKTRGQQVTLSCSPISGHRSVSWYQQTPGQGLQFLFEYFSETQRNKGNFPGRFSGRQFSNSRSEMNVSTLELGDSALYLCASSLVGDYGYTFGSGTRLTVV.

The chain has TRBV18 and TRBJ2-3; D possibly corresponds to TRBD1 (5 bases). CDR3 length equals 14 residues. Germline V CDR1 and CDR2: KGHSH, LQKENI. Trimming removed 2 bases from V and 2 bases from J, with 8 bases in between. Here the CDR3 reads CASSPGADTDTQYF. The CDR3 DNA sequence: TGTGCCAGCTCACCAGGGGCCGACACAGATACGCAGTATTTT.

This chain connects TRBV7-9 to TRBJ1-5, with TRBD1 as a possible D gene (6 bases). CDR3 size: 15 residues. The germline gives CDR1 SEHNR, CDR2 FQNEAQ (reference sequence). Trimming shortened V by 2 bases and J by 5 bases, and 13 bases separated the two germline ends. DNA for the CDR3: TGTGCCAGCAGCTTATACGGCAGGGGCTATCAGCCCCAGCATTTT. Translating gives CASSLYGRGYQPQHF.

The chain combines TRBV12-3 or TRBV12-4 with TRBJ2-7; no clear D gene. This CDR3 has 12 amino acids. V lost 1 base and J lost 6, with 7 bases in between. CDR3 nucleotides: TGTGCCAGCAGTTTAGTGCGGCGCGAGCAGTACTTC. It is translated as CASSLVRREQYF.

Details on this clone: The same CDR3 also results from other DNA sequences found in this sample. The CDR3 reads CASSQGGSGNTIYF. The CDR3 bases are TGTGCCAGCAGCCAAGGAGGGTCTGGAAACACCATATATTTT. V and J are TRBV3-1 (or the pseudogene TRBV3-2) and TRBJ1-3; no clear D. Germline CDR1 is LGHDT and CDR2 is YNNKEL (reference sequence). Trimming stripped 1 base from V and 1 base from J, with 5 bases between. This CDR3 is 14 amino acids long.

Here the CDR3 reads CATSSGGPQHF. The CDR3 region has the DNA TGTGCCACCAGCTCGGGAGGTCCCCAGCATTTT. The chain couples TRBV24-1 to TRBJ1-5; D is ambiguous. V lost 7 bases and J lost 10, with 10 bases in between. CDR1 and CDR2 from the germline V gene are KGHDR and SFDVKD. CDR3 length: 11 residues.

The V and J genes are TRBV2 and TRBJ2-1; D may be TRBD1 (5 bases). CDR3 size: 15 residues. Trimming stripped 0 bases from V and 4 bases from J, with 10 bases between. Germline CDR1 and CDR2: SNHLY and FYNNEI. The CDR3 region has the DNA TGTGCCAGCAGTGAAGCCCGGACACTGTACAATGAGCAGTTCTTC. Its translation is CASSEARTLYNEQFF.

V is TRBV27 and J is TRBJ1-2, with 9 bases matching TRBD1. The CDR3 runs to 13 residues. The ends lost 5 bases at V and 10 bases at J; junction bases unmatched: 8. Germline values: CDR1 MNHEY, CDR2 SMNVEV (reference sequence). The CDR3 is CASSQWTGEDYTF. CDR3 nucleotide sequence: TGTGCCAGCAGTCAGTGGACAGGGGAAGACTACACCTTC.

CDR3 protein: CASSLGGIWGAYEQYF. The CDR3 DNA is TGTGCCAGCAGCTTGGGTGGCATTTGGGGGGCCTACGAGCAGTACTTC. The genes are TRBV5-6 and TRBJ2-7, with D perhaps TRBD2 (6 bases). CDR3 length: 16 amino acids. The germline V gene has CDR1 SGHDT and CDR2 YYEEEE. The V end lost 0 bases, the J end lost 2 bases, and 15 bases lay between the germline ends.

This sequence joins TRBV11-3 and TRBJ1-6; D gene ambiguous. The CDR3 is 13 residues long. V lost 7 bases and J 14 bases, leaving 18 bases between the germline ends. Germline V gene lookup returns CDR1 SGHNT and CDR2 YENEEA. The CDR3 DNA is TGTGCCAGCACCAATTTCGGTGCTAAAGCCCTCCACTTT. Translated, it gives CASTNFGAKALHF.

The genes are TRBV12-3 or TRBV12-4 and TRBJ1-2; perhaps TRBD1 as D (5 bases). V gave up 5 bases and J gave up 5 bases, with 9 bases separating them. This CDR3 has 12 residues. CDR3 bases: TGTGCCAGCAGTATGGGGGGTTATGGCTACACCTTC. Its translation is CASSMGGYGYTF.

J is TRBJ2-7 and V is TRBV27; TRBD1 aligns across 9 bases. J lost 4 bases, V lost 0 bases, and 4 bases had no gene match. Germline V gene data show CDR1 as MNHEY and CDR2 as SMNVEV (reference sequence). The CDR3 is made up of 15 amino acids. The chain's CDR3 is CASSLSGDRVYEQYF. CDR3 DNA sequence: TGTGCCAGCAGTTTATCGGGGGACAGGGTTTACGAGCAGTACTTC.